The 10 T cell receptor beta chains in this list originate from one sample, sequenced in a study of human T cells and chemical hapten exposure. TCRdb redid the calling of the RACE reads with MiXCR, one entry per CDR3 protein. The table has roughly 40,000 distinct CDR3 sequences, about 10% seen once. Time point in this sample: pre-sensitization, week 0. Treatment meaning: therapeutic diphenylcyclopropenone sensitization with weekly scalp DPC. The source material was whole blood, sampled in connection with sensitization to the hapten diphenylcyclopropenone (DPC). The source is a man between 25 and 39 years old with alopecia areata. Some clones in this sample may be carry-over from other donors' samples.

This clonotype was observed many times. The chain links TRBV18 to TRBJ1-1; the D gene is possibly TRBD1 (5 bases). Germline CDR1 and CDR2: KGHSH and LQKENI. Between the trimmed V and J ends, which lost 3 bases and 4 bases, there was a span of 12 bases. The CDR3 sequence is 14 residues long. The CDR3 nucleotides read TGTGCCAGCTCACCCTCGGGGGGAGTCACTGAAGCTTTCTTT. It translates to CASSPSGGVTEAFF.

This clonotype was found many times. This rearrangement joins TRBV7-2 to TRBJ1-1; no definite D call. Germline V gives CDR1 SGHTA, CDR2 FQGNSA. With 7 bases removed from V and 4 bases from J, the gap between germline ends came to 7 bases. The CDR3 spans 11 residues. The CDR3 region is CASTAVTEAFF. For the CDR3, the DNA is TGTGCCAGCACAGCAGTCACTGAAGCTTTCTTT.

In its sample, this clonotype was seen many times. The chain recombines TRBV7-6 with TRBJ1-1, with 10 bases matching TRBD1. Germline V CDR1 and CDR2: SGHVS, FNYEAQ. CDR3 length: 15 residues. V was pared by 1 base and J by 5 bases, with 4 bases of the junction left unmatched. The CDR3 DNA is TGTGCCAGCAGCTTAGGGACAGGGGGAGGAACTGAAGCTTTCTTT. Its protein product is CASSLGTGGGTEAFF.

This clonotype showed up just a few times. This chain uses TRBV20-1 with TRBJ2-5; D ambiguous. The germline V and J ends were trimmed by 0 bases and 3 bases, with 11 bases remaining between them. In germline, CDR1 is DFQATT, CDR2 SNEGSKA (reference sequence). The CDR3 consists of 14 residues. The CDR3 here is CSARDVAAEETQYF. Written as DNA, the CDR3 is TGCAGTGCTAGAGATGTCGCAGCCGAAGAGACCCAGTACTTC.

This clonotype was seen many times. The V gene is TRBV4-1, the J gene TRBJ2-3; possibly TRBD1 for D (5 bases). This CDR3 contains 15 residues. V dropped 4 bases and J dropped 4 bases, with 15 bases sitting between them. CDR1 is MGHRA and CDR2 is YSYEKL in the germline V gene. The chain's CDR3 is CASSPTWGGPDTQYF. The CDR3 coding sequence is TGCGCCAGCAGCCCGACTTGGGGCGGTCCAGATACGCAGTATTTT.

This clonotype was seen a few times. This chain uses TRBV7-9 with TRBJ2-1; no firm D call. Germline CDR1 SEHNR, CDR2 FQNEAQ (reference sequence). The CDR3 runs to 16 residues. V dropped 2 bases and J dropped 0 bases, with 11 bases sitting between them. In DNA form, the CDR3 reads TGTGCCAGCAGCTTAACTCCGACGGTCTCCTACAATGAGCAGTTCTTC. It is translated as CASSLTPTVSYNEQFF.

This clonotype showed up many times. This chain uses TRBV15 with TRBJ1-3, with D possibly TRBD1 on 5 matching bases. Germline CDR1 LNHNV, CDR2 YYDKDF (reference sequence). V was shortened by 0 bases and J by 0 bases, with 15 bases between the two germline ends. The CDR3 is 18 residues long. CDR3 bases: TGTGCCACCAGCAGAGATCGGCAGGGCCCCCCCTCTGGAAACACCATATATTTT. The encoded protein is CATSRDRQGPPSGNTIYF.

The V and J genes are TRBV10-2 and TRBJ1-1, with TRBD1 matching 7 bases. CDR1 WSHSY and CDR2 SAAADI come from the germline V gene. The trim removed 10 bases at V and 1 base at J, leaving 9 bases unmatched. This CDR3 region has 14 residues. The CDR3 DNA is TGCGCCACCTTCGCCCCAGGGGGGAACACTGAAGCTTTCTTT. This encodes CATFAPGGNTEAFF.

The chain employs TRBV20-1 and TRBJ1-1; D uncertain. The ends were cut back, 5 bases at V and 0 bases at J, with 7 bases in the middle. Looked up from germline, CDR1 is DFQATT and CDR2 is SNEGSKA (reference sequence). This CDR3 is built from 12 residues. In nucleotides, the CDR3 is TGCAGTGCTGCAAGGGTGAACACTGAAGCTTTCTTT. This sequence encodes CSAARVNTEAFF.

CDR3 in amino acids: CASSLDSPNSYEQYV. CDR3 nucleotides: TGTGCCAGCAGTTTGGACAGCCCAAACTCCTACGAGCAGTACGTC. The J gene is TRBJ2-7, the V gene TRBV27, with TRBD1 as a possible D gene (6 bases). Per the germline V gene, CDR1 is MNHEY and CDR2 is SMNVEV (reference sequence). This CDR3 contains 15 residues. Trimming cost V 3 bases and J 0 bases, with 12 bases left between them.